This TCR beta chain appears in the sequencing data of a study of breast tumors, draining lymph nodes, adjacent tissues. The lymph nodes were axillary draining lymph nodes from breast cancer patients. This clonotype was counted at least ten times. Its cognate antigen is unknown. Overall study results and limits: Tumor and nontumor repertoires were significantly more similar in luminal-like than in basal-like breast cancer. Most tumor T cells seemingly derive from lymph node, then expand in tumor. Tumor TCR diversity was below lymph nodes but above nontumor tissue.

The germline gives CDR1 GTSNPN, CDR2 SVGIG (reference sequence). This CDR3 region has 15 residues. The germline V and J ends were trimmed by 2 bases and 2 bases, with 16 bases remaining between them. Via MiXCR, TCRdb re-called the multiplex PCR reads, giving one row per CDR3 protein. Seen here are some 100,000 distinct CDR3 sequences, 21% observed once, and the top ten hold roughly 1.3%. The chain has TRBV30 and TRBJ2-7; D remains ambiguous. The clonotype was recovered from a female donor with breast cancer. Some clones in this sample may be carry-over from other donors' samples. The material sequenced was axillary lymph node tissue. The CDR3 DNA reads TGTGCCTGGAGTACGGCCACGGAACTCACCTACGAGCAGTACTTC. Translated: CAWSTATELTYEQYF.